Each of the 23 T cell receptor beta chains below was sequenced from the same sample in a study of blood T cells in healthy people across ages (dated by TCRdb to between 2015 and 2017). Library creation used 5' RACE. Sequencing was carried out with an Illumina HiSeq 2500. A second roughly 6 to 11 cycle PCR used a sample-barcoded 5' primer and a J-beta primer mix. TCRdb handled the public reads itself, with Q25 trimming in fastp and clone calling in MiXCR, and kept productive beta chains. Rows merge per CDR3 protein into single entries with the most common DNA and genes. The table for this sample lists about 830,000 distinct CDR3 sequences; around 62% of them were counted only once. In total, the top ten clones hold around 30% of the sample. Sequencing input: blood. All receptors derive from a man aged 25-40 years in good health.

The chain carries TRBV12-3 or TRBV12-4 and TRBJ1-1; D unresolved. CDR3 length equals 12 residues. V was pared by 3 bases and J by 7 bases, with 9 bases between. DNA of the CDR3: TGTGCCAGCAGTTTGGGCTCAGGTGAAGCTTTCTTT. Its protein is CASSLGSGEAFF.

The rearrangement joins TRBV2 to TRBJ2-4; no firm D call. This CDR3 is built from 13 residues. Trimming removed 1 base at V and 7 bases at J, with 8 bases between. The germline CDR1 and CDR2 sequences are SNHLY and FYNNEI. The CDR3 nucleotides are TGTGCCAGCAGTGAAGGCCCGAGGAACATTCAGTACTTC. Translating gives CASSEGPRNIQYF.

The count of this clonotype is one. This chain uses TRBV20-1 with TRBJ2-3, with D perhaps TRBD1 or TRBD2 (5 bases each). Germline lookup yields CDR1 DFQATT and CDR2 SNEGSKA (reference sequence). V lost 5 bases and J lost 6, with 18 bases in between. The CDR3 contains 14 residues. In nucleotides, the CDR3 is TGCAGTGCTCAACGAGGGGCCCCACATGATACGCAGTATTTT. Translating it yields CSAQRGAPHDTQYF.

CDR3 DNA: TGTGCCAGTAGTCCAGACTGGACAGACTACGAGCAGTACTTC. The encoded protein is CASSPDWTDYEQYF. This sequence joins TRBV19 and TRBJ2-7, with TRBD1 as a possible D gene (6 bases). The CDR3 runs 14 residues. V was clipped by 5 bases and J by 3 bases, with 14 bases between them. From germline, CDR1 is LNHDA and CDR2 SQIVND (reference sequence).

As to this clonotype: One base away lies a much larger clone, so this may be a sequencing read error. V is TRBV7-2 and J is TRBJ2-7; no firm D call. Germline values: CDR1 SGHTA, CDR2 FQGNSA. The CDR3 runs to 12 residues. Trimming left V 4 bases short and J 3 bases short, with 7 bases between. For the CDR3, the DNA is TGTGCCAGCAGCTCAGAACACTACGAGCAGTACTTC. It codes for CASSSEHYEQYF.

This clonotype was picked up one time. The V gene is TRBV29-1, the J gene TRBJ2-7; D is undetermined. The V end lost 2 bases, the J end lost 3 bases, and 8 bases lay between the germline ends. This CDR3 comprises 12 residues. CDR1 and CDR2 from the germline V gene are SQVTM and ANQGSEA. This CDR3 is CSVETYLYEQYF. CDR3 in DNA: TGCAGCGTTGAAACGTACCTCTACGAGCAGTACTTC.

J is TRBJ1-1 and V is TRBV20-1; TRBD1 is a possible D gene (5 bases). CDR3 length: 15 amino acids. V was clipped by 5 bases and J by 0 bases, with 16 bases between them. The germline V gene encodes CDR1 DFQATT and CDR2 SNEGSKA (reference sequence). As DNA, the CDR3 is TGCAGTGCTCATGACAGACCGGGGGTGAACACTGAAGCTTTCTTT. Protein sequence: CSAHDRPGVNTEAFF.

V gene TRBV18 combines with J gene TRBJ2-6; tentatively, D is TRBD1 (5 bases). Per germline, CDR1 KGHSH and CDR2 LQKENI. The CDR3 is 17 amino acids. V was clipped by 2 bases and J by 1 base, with 12 bases between them. The CDR3 DNA sequence: TGTGCCAGCTCACCAGGCGTACAGGCTTCTGGGGCCAACGTCCTGACTTTC. This codes for CASSPGVQASGANVLTF. Filled out from reference TRBV18 and TRBJ2-6, the complete variable domain reads NAGVMQNPRHLVRRRGQEARLRCSPMKGHSHVYWYRQLPEEGLKFMVYLQKENIIDESGMPKERFSAEFPKEGPSILRIQQVVRGDSAAYFCASSPGVQASGANVLTFGAGSRLTVL.

To note about this clonotype: At one of its ends the junction is not consistent with the germline gene, which may arise from a read error. The V gene is TRBV5-1, the J gene TRBJ2-1; 8 bases are shared with TRBD1. Looked up from germline, CDR1 is SGHRS and CDR2 is YFSETQ. The CDR3 has 16 amino acids. In DNA form, the CDR3 reads TGCGTCAGCAGCTTGATGGCGCAGGGGGCGAAAGGTGAGCAGTTCTTC. Protein sequence: CVSSLMAQGAKGEQFF.

This clonotype showed up just a few times. The J gene is TRBJ2-1, the V gene TRBV5-1; possible D gene TRBD1, 7 bases. This CDR3 spans 16 amino acids. Germline CDR1 is SGHRS and CDR2 is YFSETQ. Trimming removed 3 bases at V and 2 bases at J, with 15 bases between. The CDR3 is CASSSSTGRPYNEQFF. As DNA, the CDR3 is TGCGCCAGCAGCTCGTCGACAGGGAGGCCCTACAATGAGCAGTTCTTC. The full variable domain, its missing parts supplied by reference TRBV5-1 and TRBJ2-1, is KAGVTQTPRYLIKTRGQQVTLSCSPISGHRSVSWYQQTPGQGLQFLFEYFSETQRNKGNFPGRFSGRQFSNSRSEMNVSTLELGDSALYLCASSSSTGRPYNEQFFGPGTRLTVL.

CDR3 sequence (DNA): TGTGCCAGCAGTTACTCGGCAGGACAAAACTACGAGCAGTACTTC. Translated: CASSYSAGQNYEQYF. The rearrangement uses TRBV6-2 or TRBV6-3 and TRBJ2-7; D is possibly TRBD1 (5 bases). The CDR3 has 15 amino acids. Germline V gene data show CDR1 as MNHEY and CDR2 as SVGEGT. Trimming took 0 bases from V and 3 from J, leaving 12 bases between them.

The chain has TRBV9 and TRBJ2-7; D possibly matches TRBD1 or TRBD2 (5 bases each). Trimming removed 1 base from V and 0 bases from J, with 14 bases in between. The CDR3 has 16 amino acids. Germline V gives CDR1 SGDLS, CDR2 YYNGEE. CDR3 sequence (DNA): TGTGCCAGCAGCGTAAGTGGGACGGGATACTCCTACGAGCAGTACTTC. As protein: CASSVSGTGYSYEQYF.

This clonotype has only one observation. This chain links TRBV12-3 or TRBV12-4 with TRBJ2-1; D is tentatively TRBD1 or TRBD2 (5 bases each). V was cut by 7 bases and J by 3 bases, with 13 bases left in between. This CDR3 is 14 amino acids long. The CDR3 loop reads CASTSGAGYNEQFF. Here the CDR3 DNA reads TGTGCCAGCACCTCCGGGGCCGGCTACAATGAGCAGTTCTTC.

The chain couples TRBV20-1 to TRBJ2-3; TRBD2 is a possible D gene (6 bases). The CDR3 contains 12 residues. Germline CDR1 and CDR2: DFQATT and SNEGSKA (reference sequence). Deletions cut 5 bases from V and 8 bases from J, with 14 bases between. The CDR3 region has the DNA TGCAGTGCTGGAGGGCCGCCGGGTACGCAGTATTTT. As protein: CSAGGPPGTQYF.

CDR3 region: CAISPHNTLGGTDTQYF. The CDR3 coding sequence is TGTGCCATCAGCCCCCATAATACCTTGGGTGGCACAGATACGCAGTATTTT. This rearrangement joins TRBV10-3 to TRBJ2-3; D remains ambiguous. Germline CDR1 is ENHRY and CDR2 is SYGVKD. Trimming took 6 bases from V and 1 from J, leaving 20 bases between them. The CDR3 runs 17 residues.

This chain connects TRBV6-2 or TRBV6-3 to TRBJ1-4; D might be TRBD1 (5 bases). Trimming cost V 2 bases and J 3 bases, with 10 bases left between them. This CDR3 is 15 amino acids long. Looked up from germline, CDR1 is MNHEY and CDR2 is SVGEGT. This CDR3 is CASSYGGVANEKLFF. The CDR3 nucleotides are TGTGCCAGCAGTTACGGGGGAGTTGCTAATGAAAAACTGTTTTTT.

This clonotype was counted a few times. The J gene is TRBJ2-7, the V gene TRBV5-1, with D possibly TRBD2 on 5 matching bases. The CDR3 has 16 residues. V shed 5 bases and J shed 0 bases, with 18 bases lying between them. Germline V CDR1 and CDR2: SGHRS, YFSETQ. The CDR3 reads CASSAGGGLSSYEQYF. The CDR3 region has the DNA TGCGCCAGCAGTGCAGGCGGCGGGCTTAGCTCCTACGAGCAGTACTTC. Full variable domain (outside the CDR3, taken from reference TRBV5-1 and TRBJ2-7): KAGVTQTPRYLIKTRGQQVTLSCSPISGHRSVSWYQQTPGQGLQFLFEYFSETQRNKGNFPGRFSGRQFSNSRSEMNVSTLELGDSALYLCASSAGGGLSSYEQYFGPGTRLTVT.

The CDR3 protein is CAISDGSSSAFF. The CDR3 DNA sequence: TGTGCCATCAGTGATGGCAGTTCTTCAGCTTTCTTT. V usage is TRBV10-3 and J usage is TRBJ1-1; no reliable D call. This CDR3 has 12 residues. CDR1 is ENHRY, CDR2 SYGVKD, per germline. Deletions cut 3 bases from V and 10 bases from J, with 12 bases between.

This clonotype was observed a handful of times. This rearrangement joins TRBV20-1 to TRBJ2-5; the D is unclear. The ends were cut back, 0 bases at V and 6 bases at J, with 23 bases in the middle. The CDR3 spans 17 residues. Germline CDR1 DFQATT, CDR2 SNEGSKA (reference sequence). In nucleotides, the CDR3 is TGCAGTGCTAGAGATCGACATCTAGGCCAGCTCCGGCAGACCCAGTACTTC. Its translation: CSARDRHLGQLRQTQYF.

This clonotype appeared a few times. The chain couples TRBV30 to TRBJ1-1; D gene unclear. CDR1 GTSNPN and CDR2 SVGIG come from the germline V gene (reference sequence). The CDR3 covers 11 residues. The CDR3 here is CVCERNTEAFF. CDR3 DNA sequence: TGTGTTTGTGAGAGAAACACTGAAGCTTTCTTT.

V and J are TRBV11-2 and TRBJ2-2; no clear D gene. Germline V gives CDR1 SGHAT, CDR2 FQNNGV. V was clipped by 5 bases and J by 6 bases, with 19 bases between them. This CDR3 contains 16 residues. CDR3 sequence: CASSPQPGNGAGELFF. The CDR3 DNA follows: TGTGCCAGCAGCCCCCAACCCGGAAATGGGGCCGGGGAGCTGTTTTTT.

The rearrangement links TRBV7-3 to TRBJ2-3; D is unresolved. The CDR3 covers 16 residues. Germline-derived CDR1 and CDR2 are SGHTA and FQGTGA. The V end lost 5 bases, the J end lost 3 bases, and 18 bases lay between the germline ends. Here the CDR3 reads CASSLGVGRKTDTQYF. DNA of the CDR3: TGTGCCAGCAGCCTCGGCGTTGGCAGGAAAACAGATACGCAGTATTTT.

V usage is TRBV20-1 and J usage is TRBJ1-1, with D maybe TRBD1 (5 bases). CDR1 is DFQATT and CDR2 is SNEGSKA in the germline V gene (reference sequence). The CDR3 length is 13 residues. The CDR3 loop is CISEGPTSTEAFF. CDR3 DNA: TGCATCTCCGAGGGGCCGACGAGCACTGAAGCTTTCTTT.